A single T cell receptor (beta chain) is shown here with its context. This receptor's antigen is unknown. Per-base qualities were not stored, and no clone one base away is much larger. The method behind the library was the immunoSEQ multiplex PCR assay. A mixture of 60 forward primers for TCR Vbeta segments and 13 reverse primers for TCR Jbeta segments was used in the multiplex PCR. The CDR3 region of rearranged TCR beta genes was amplified from genomic DNA by a multiplex PCR assay. The Illumina HiSeq System was used to sequence the amplified TCR beta libraries as 87-base-pair reads. As for the authors' bioinformatics: Across the roughly 670 repertoires, a later analysis counted 60 million to 90 million unique TCR beta chains, 9.5 million to 13 million of which were shared by at least two donors. A nearest-neighbor algorithm error-corrected the raw reads and collapsed the reads into unique sequences, merging closely related sequences to remove PCR and sequencing errors. CDR3 sequences were aligned to IMGT reference sequences to assign V, D and J gene segments. For a sequence to be retained, at least a six-nucleotide match to both a V gene segment and a J gene segment was required. A rearrangement was called productive if the CDR3 had no stop codons and remained in frame with V and J, and every other rearrangement was called non-productive. Following IMGT convention, CDR3 was defined as the stretch from the second conserved V-encoded cysteine up to the conserved J-encoded phenylalanine. Sequences without an unambiguous match to a single V gene segment were excluded from the earlier analysis of approximately 600 of the donors. In an earlier analysis of around 600 of the donors, V segments were called functional above 56.7% productive rearrangements and were called segregating when the between-donor standard deviation exceeded 5%. A statistical classification framework was developed to diagnose cytomegalovirus status using the catalog of TCR beta chain sequences. In a later analysis, TCR nucleotide sequences were compared against IMGT/GENE-DB human TR gene sequences so that V and J genes could be assigned. The TCRdist pipeline was used in a later analysis to assign CDR3 sequences and most-parsimonious VDJ recombination scenarios. In a later analysis, each TCR beta chain was defined by its CDR3 amino acid sequence together with its V-gene family, and reads without a unique V-gene family were excluded. To address suspected cross-contamination and a sequencing artifact, a later analysis removed several hundred highly shared, low-generation-probability nucleotide sequences. In a later analysis, a clonal expansion index was calculated for each public chain from normalized within-repertoire ranks of inferred template counts. Generation probabilities in a later analysis came from a VDJ recombination model fitted to out-of-frame rearrangements, and those results were checked against IGoR. In a later analysis, hypergeometric tests were used to score TCR-TCR, TCR-HLA and TCR-CMV co-occurrence, with a repertoire-size bias correction applied to TCR pairs. In a later analysis, false discovery rates were estimated by permuting HLA or CMV assignments 20 times. A later analysis grouped co-occurring TCRs with DBSCAN, adding TCRdist sequence similarity when clustering within HLA-allele-positive subsets. For co-occurrence clustering, repertoires with fewer than 30,000 or more than 120,000 public chains were excluded, along with four or five repertoires with anomalous nucleotide sharing. TCRdb provides this immuneACCESS table in a form limited to in-frame rearrangements. Some clones are lacking; in checked studies, under half of them reflect an unresolved V gene, and why the rest are absent is not known. V and J calls and clone size are as listed in that table; D and trimming were resolved from the DNA. This sample has roughly 80,000 clones in its table, and around 85% of those were observed once. The ten largest make up roughly 2.3% of the sample.

The CDR3 spans 15 residues, from the cysteine through the phenylalanine. Only the CDR3 DNA is retained, 45 bases long and in frame from the first base. V is reduced by 4 bases and J by 0 bases, leaving a spacing of 10 bases between them. The CDR1 and CDR2 encoded by the germline V gene (reference sequence) are LNHDA and SQIVND. The sample originates from a study of cytomegalovirus exposure and HLA in healthy donors (dated by TCRdb to 2017 to 2019). Study-wide context: An earlier analysis of approximately 590 of the donors reported about 290 Gb of sequence data and approximately 110 million unique TCR beta sequences from 150 million to 200 million T cells. To study patterns of TCR occurrence, a later analysis re-analyzed previously published TCR beta repertoires from 600 to 750 donors and added high-resolution HLA genotyping. Approximately 300 gigabases of sequencing data and approximately 92 million unique TCR sequences made up an early release that covered approximately 700 HLA-typed donors. Among 398 genotyped donors of the cohort, an average of about 240,000 unique TCR beta nucleotide sequences were sequenced per donor, about a sixth of them non-productive. Of the 300 to 400 genotyped donors, about 84% fell in the genetic ancestry cluster associated with self-reported Caucasian donors. Donor age, sex, ethnicity and CMV serostatus were compiled alongside the repertoire data. Rather than using new phenotypic data, the later analysis identified candidate immune exposures from TCR beta sequences and from how often those sequences occurred across donors. Using immunosequencing, the study profiled T cell repertoires from 550 to 750 subjects and related those repertoires to cytomegalovirus serostatus. A later genetic analysis took genome-wide SNP genotypes for 398 of the 666 donors and used that subset as a discovery cohort. The number of donors typed differed by locus, with 629-630 for A, B, C, DRB1 and DQB1, more than 500 for DQA1, some 570 for DPA1, and some 440 for DPB1. An earlier analysis of around 580 of the donors used high-throughput TCR beta sequencing to judge whether each TCR beta V gene segment behaved as functional or pseudogenic. All discovery cohort repertoires had been generated on a single sequencing platform. The aim of the study was to test whether cataloging public T cell receptors could identify signatures of past pathogen exposure. To predict cytomegalovirus infection status, the study combined high-throughput TCR immunosequencing, statistical association of individual TCRs with disease status, and machine learning. Class I and class II HLA loci were covered by the typing at four-digit resolution. In addition to the first cohort of approximately 650 subjects, a separate validation cohort of approximately 110 different subjects was used. Because of strong linkage in the cohort, a handful of DR-DQ haplotypes were treated as single units for association and clustering. On the study overall, not on this receptor specifically: Most CMV-associated TCR beta chains appeared to be HLA-restricted in a later analysis, and the HLA associations seemed to be driven largely by CMV exposure. A later genetic analysis associated a missense DCLRE1C variant with V-gene and J-gene trimming of TCR beta chains, and an independent cohort replicated the association. Some IMGT-functional V segments, including TRBV6-2 and TRBV6-3, could not be distinguished by the 87-base-pair reads and were therefore excluded. Most TCR sequences were observed very rarely across donors, whereas some public TCRs were present in many individuals. According to a later genetic analysis, donors in an Asian-associated ancestry cluster had fewer N-insertions in productive TCRs than the approximately 650-donor mean. Sequencing depth was assumed to be roughly uniform across donors in the presence/absence analyses, though that assumption may not hold. A further reported finding was that TCR beta sequences accurately predicted the HLA-A and HLA-B alleles for most subjects in the first cohort. Seventeen rarely observed V segments, including chromosome 9 orphons, were excluded from the earlier analysis of several hundred of the donors because counts were too low. The only immune exposure information available for the cohort was CMV serostatus. The classifier was reported to diagnose cytomegalovirus status with high specificity and sensitivity in both the original cohort and the validation cohort. A total of some 180 TCR beta chains were listed by the study as associated with cytomegalovirus. When HLA alleles, especially DR and DQ, strongly co-occurred, TCR associations were difficult to assign to individual alleles. According to the authors, the approach could potentially be generalized to other disease states and immunological phenotypes. A few of the identified cytomegalovirus-associated TCR beta chains were confirmed in vitro to be specific for cytomegalovirus antigens. A later analysis found that TCR association rates varied across HLA loci, with DRB1 alleles showing the most associated TCRs and HLA-C alleles the fewest. Broadly in line with IMGT annotations, most TCR beta V segments showed up in productive rearrangements about 90% or about 30% of the time in an earlier analysis of around 600 of the donors. Correlated functional status among segregating V segments might reflect linkage disequilibrium, but an unknown experimental factor could not be ruled out. In a later analysis, several top co-occurrence clusters were reported to appear linked to parvovirus B19, influenza, CMV and Epstein-Barr virus. Compared with equally common non-associated chains, HLA-associated TCR beta chains in a later analysis were more clonally expanded and had lower generation probabilities. In this cohort, only TCR beta chains were sequenced, and detectable features were limited by the absence of alpha or paired-chain data. Because some donors lacked HLA typing at each locus, the association tests relied only on the typed subset. At a false discovery rate of 0.05, a later analysis linked some 17,000 TCR beta sequences to specific HLA alleles. A group of highly shared sequence variants was considered likely to be a technical artifact of the sequencing pipeline.

The cohort comprised 670 or so healthy bone marrow donors. At the time of sampling, every cohort member was nominally healthy, though immune exposures that went unrecorded were likely present. The donor was CMV seronegative and was included in the group of 352 seronegative cohort members. Each donor provided a peripheral blood sample, and peripheral blood mononuclear cells were used for TCR beta sequencing. The Qiagen DNeasy Blood Extraction Kit was used to extract genomic DNA from the blood cell samples. The TCR was taken from a woman aged 50 to 60 in good health and CMV-seronegative. The V and J segments used are TRBV19 and TRBJ2-1; there is no confident call for the D gene. Sequenced sample: PBMCs. The CDR3 protein is CASSNRLSSYNEQFF. The nucleotides are TGTGCCAGTAGTAATCGCTTGAGCTCCTACAATGAGCAGTTCTTC.